A single sample is the source of the 20 T cell receptor beta chains below, sequenced in a study of cytomegalovirus exposure and HLA in healthy donors. In the PCR, 60 Vbeta and 13 Jbeta primers were used. Data came from immunoSEQ multiplex PCR; TCRdb stores just in-frame clones and leaves some out. Of 90,000 to 120,000 clones in the sample, roughly 73% are singletons; the top ten hold 7.8%. The sequenced sample consisted of PBMCs. These receptor sequences come from a man between 25 and 39 years old in good health and CMV-seronegative.

The V gene is TRBV18, the J gene TRBJ2-7; TRBD2 is a possible D gene (6 bases). Between the trimmed V and J ends, which lost 4 bases and 6 bases, there was a span of 7 bases. The CDR3 extends over 11 amino acids. Looked up from germline, CDR1 is KGHSH and CDR2 is LQKENI. In DNA, the CDR3 is TGTGCCAGCTCACAGGGAGGCGAGCAGTACTTC. Protein: CASSQGGEQYF.

This chain links TRBV6-5 with TRBJ2-1, with TRBD1 matching 7 bases. The CDR3 has 14 amino acids. V lost 10 bases, J lost 1 base, and 7 bases stayed unmatched. The germline V gene has CDR1 MNHEY and CDR2 SVGAGI. The CDR3 loop reads CATRQGSSYNEQFF. In DNA form, the CDR3 reads TGTGCCACCCGACAGGGTAGTTCCTACAATGAGCAGTTCTTC.

This clone was seen just once. The V gene is TRBV6-5, the J gene TRBJ2-7, with unresolved D. CDR3 size: 10 residues. CDR1 and CDR2 (germline): MNHEY, SVGAGI. The V gene lost 5 bases and the J gene lost 8 bases, with 7 bases spanning the gap. The CDR3: CASSVRKQYF. Here the CDR3 DNA reads TGTGCCAGCAGTGTGCGAAAGCAGTACTTC.

The V and J genes are TRBV4-1 and TRBJ2-1; possible D gene TRBD2, 5 bases. The CDR3 covers 18 residues. Germline CDR1 reads MGHRA; CDR2 reads YSYEKL. Between the trimmed V and J ends, which lost 0 bases and 0 bases, there was a span of 15 bases. CDR3 residues: CASSQESPQGSSYNEQFF. The CDR3 nucleotides are TGCGCCAGCAGCCAAGAGTCCCCCCAAGGGAGCTCCTACAATGAGCAGTTCTTC.

This clone was counted between two and nine times. Other nucleotide sequences in the sample specify the same CDR3. The rearrangement joins TRBV7-3 to TRBJ2-1, with 7 bases lining up with TRBD1. With 0 bases clipped from V and 6 bases from J, the junction kept 5 bases outside the gene matches. The CDR3 is 15 amino acids. Germline values: CDR1 SGHTA, CDR2 FQGTGA. The CDR3 DNA sequence: TGTGCCAGCAGCTTAACGAGACAGGGATTCAATGAGCAGTTCTTC. It yields the protein CASSLTRQGFNEQFF.

The chain has TRBV7-8 and TRBJ2-7, with D possibly being TRBD1 (8 bases). Trimming stripped 5 bases from V and 2 bases from J, with 16 bases between. Looked up from germline, CDR1 is SGHVS and CDR2 is FQNEAQ. The CDR3 extends over 15 amino acids. Here the CDR3 DNA reads TGTGCCAGCAGCCCCAGGACAGGGAGGGCCTACGAGCAGTACTTC. This encodes CASSPRTGRAYEQYF.

This clone occurred a few times. The J gene is TRBJ2-6, the V gene TRBV9, with 8 bases lining up with TRBD2. The length of the CDR3 is 18 residues. Germline V gene data show CDR1 as SGDLS and CDR2 as YYNGEE. Trimming removed 3 bases from V and 2 bases from J; junction bases left unmatched: 10. The CDR3 here is CASSAPAGGFAGANVLTF. CDR3 DNA sequence: TGTGCCAGCAGCGCCCCGGCGGGGGGTTTTGCTGGGGCCAACGTCCTGACTTTC.

The J gene is TRBJ2-5, the V gene TRBV29-1; weak D call: TRBD2 (5 bases). This CDR3 is 11 amino acids long. V gave up 2 bases and J gave up 5 bases, with 6 bases separating them. The germline V gene has CDR1 SQVTM and CDR2 ANQGSEA. The chain's CDR3 is CSVESGETQYF. The CDR3 DNA reads as TGCAGCGTTGAATCGGGGGAGACCCAGTACTTC.

The genes are TRBV29-1 and TRBJ1-1, with 9 bases that match TRBD1. The V and J ends lost 2 bases and 3 bases, in that order; junction bases with no gene match: 7. This CDR3 contains 15 residues. The germline V gene has CDR1 SQVTM and CDR2 ANQGSEA. The CDR3: CSVELPGQGYTEAFF. For the CDR3, the DNA is TGCAGCGTTGAACTCCCAGGACAGGGGTACACTGAAGCTTTCTTT.

J is TRBJ1-1 and V is TRBV19, with 7 bases matching TRBD1. The J segment lost 0 bases and the V segment lost 0 bases, leaving 4 bases of the junction unmatched. The length of the CDR3 is 16 residues. The germline CDR1 and CDR2 sequences are LNHDA and SQIVND (reference sequence). CDR3 bases: TGTGCCAGTAGTATAGATCCGGACAGGATGAACACTGAAGCTTTCTTT. This codes for CASSIDPDRMNTEAFF.

This chain links TRBV7-9 with TRBJ2-2, with D perhaps TRBD1 (5 bases). The CDR3 consists of 15 residues. V lost 0 bases to trimming and J lost 5 bases, with 10 bases between them. The germline V gene has CDR1 SEHNR and CDR2 FQNEAQ (reference sequence). The CDR3 loop reads CASSLAGAVTGELFF. CDR3 coding DNA: TGTGCCAGCAGCTTAGCAGGGGCGGTAACCGGGGAGCTGTTTTTT.

The chain has TRBV27 and TRBJ2-1, with a tentative D call TRBD1 (6 bases). This CDR3 comprises 14 residues. Germline values: CDR1 MNHEY, CDR2 SMNVEV (reference sequence). V lost 2 bases and J 5 bases, leaving 10 bases between the germline ends. The CDR3 loop reads CASSLTGPHNEQFF. CDR3 nucleotide sequence: TGTGCCAGCAGTTTAACAGGGCCGCACAATGAGCAGTTCTTC.

The chain carries TRBV10-3 and TRBJ1-4; 8 bases fit TRBD1. Germline lookup yields CDR1 ENHRY and CDR2 SYGVKD. Trimming removed 6 bases from V and 3 bases from J; junction bases left unmatched: 6. This CDR3 region has 15 residues. CDR3: CAISDRGSSNEKLFF. The CDR3, as DNA: TGTGCCATCAGCGACAGGGGTTCATCTAATGAAAAACTGTTTTTT.

V is TRBV27 and J is TRBJ1-1, with a tentative D call TRBD1 (6 bases). Germline lookup yields CDR1 MNHEY and CDR2 SMNVEV (reference sequence). V was pared by 3 bases and J by 0 bases, with 8 bases between. The CDR3 runs to 14 residues. The CDR3 loop reads CASSLDSVNTEAFF. Written as DNA, the CDR3 is TGTGCCAGCAGTTTGGACAGTGTGAACACTGAAGCTTTCTTT.

The chain uses TRBV10-3 and TRBJ2-7; unclear D gene. The CDR3 sequence is 13 residues long. The ends were cut back, 3 bases at V and 7 bases at J, with 13 bases in the middle. Germline V gene lookup returns CDR1 ENHRY and CDR2 SYGVKD. CDR3 nucleotides: TGTGCCATCAGTGACCTCCCCGGTAAGGAGCAGTACTTC. Translated, it gives CAISDLPGKEQYF.

The V and J genes are TRBV19 and TRBJ2-7; 14 nucleotides match TRBD2. V dropped 1 base and J dropped 3; count of bases not matched to a gene: 5. This CDR3 spans 17 amino acids. Per the germline V gene, CDR1 is LNHDA and CDR2 is SQIVND (reference sequence). The CDR3 loop is CASSIASGTSGSYEQYF. The DNA for the CDR3 is TGTGCCAGTAGTATAGCTTCAGGGACTAGCGGGAGCTACGAGCAGTACTTC.

The chain uses TRBV18 and TRBJ2-3; TRBD2 agrees at 13 bases. With V trimmed by 4 bases and J by 4 bases, 5 bases remained unmatched. Per the germline V gene, CDR1 is KGHSH and CDR2 is LQKENI. The CDR3 totals 16 residues. The CDR3 is CASSQTGLAGPDTQYF. CDR3 in DNA: TGTGCCAGCTCACAAACGGGACTAGCGGGGCCAGATACGCAGTATTTT. The complete variable domain, with remaining parts taken from reference TRBV18 and TRBJ2-3, reads NAGVMQNPRHLVRRRGQEARLRCSPMKGHSHVYWYRQLPEEGLKFMVYLQKENIIDESGMPKERFSAEFPKEGPSILRIQQVVRGDSAAYFCASSQTGLAGPDTQYFGPGTRLTVL.

V and J are TRBV19 and TRBJ1-2; the D is unclear. Germline loops: CDR1 LNHDA, CDR2 SQIVND (reference sequence). The CDR3 sequence is 14 residues long. Trimming stripped 5 bases from V and 2 bases from J, with 12 bases between. The CDR3 nucleotides are TGTGCCAGTAGTCCCAGTTCTGTAAACTATGGCTACACCTTC. This gives the protein CASSPSSVNYGYTF.

This clone has just one count. This sequence joins TRBV6-5 and TRBJ2-1, with 7 nucleotides matching TRBD2. CDR1 and CDR2 (germline): MNHEY, SVGAGI. This CDR3 is 15 amino acids long. Trimming cost V 0 bases and J 1 base; bases outside gene matches: 0. As DNA, the CDR3 is TGTGCCAGCAGTTACTCGGGGGGGTCCTACAATGAGCAGTTCTTC. Its protein is CASSYSGGSYNEQFF.

The J gene is TRBJ2-5, the V gene TRBV29-1, with a tentative D call TRBD2 (5 bases). V was pared by 3 bases and J by 2 bases, with 13 bases between. The CDR3 runs to 14 residues. From germline, CDR1 is SQVTM and CDR2 ANQGSEA. The CDR3 DNA follows: TGCAGCGTTGACGGGCGGGTCGCTCAAGAGACCCAGTACTTC. This codes for CSVDGRVAQETQYF.